These T cell receptor beta chains were read from a single sample in a study of T cell responses to AZD1222 COVID-19 vaccine. The assay was immunoSEQ multiplex PCR, and TCRdb's table has in-frame clones only and misses some. The sample lists 80,000 or so clones, about 90% occurring once. The sample in question was peripheral blood, obtained on day 0 of AZD1222 vaccination. These receptors were obtained from an adult in good health. The conserved cysteine and the conserved F or W are not part of the CDR3 here.

TRBV6-5	ASSWERQGYGYT
TRBV19	ASSRQVRQPQH
TRBV25-1	ASSPPGTGGYEQY
TRBV11-2	ASSLDSGGHQPQH
TRBV9	ASSAGQGNPDTQY
TRBV12-3/TRBV12-4	ASRGQQDQPQH
TRBV7-8	ASSLGIQGGYGYT
TRBV5-4	ASSLTRSGGNTIY
TRBV5-8	ASSFWASEAF
TRBV30	AWSAGLGGSTSGANVLT
TRBV7-9	ASSLDGGAVQPQH
TRBV4-1	ASSQDQETQY
TRBV6-5	ASSYSSGAGFDEQY
TRBV15	ATSRPEATVSNQPQH
TRBV23-1	VRSLSTDTQY
TRBV3-1/TRBV3-2	ASSQVRTGGYEQY
TRBV6-5	ASSYGDPSGNTIY
TRBV9	ASTDPGTRNGYT
TRBV27	ASSSRQKMNTEAF
TRBV27	ASRSQGYTQY
TRBV30	AWSRGTSAEQY
TRBV3-1/TRBV3-2	ASSPNGRNTEAF
TRBV19	ASKTGTAANEKLF
TRBV18	ASSPTEVDTEAF
TRBV19	ASRAGQGFSSPLH
TRBV6-5	ASSTGTSEETQY
TRBV3-1/TRBV3-2	ASSQGRGDTIY
TRBV11-2	ASSSQFGYT
TRBV19	ASSIDLDRRDTDTQY
TRBV4-2	ASSPGTGSLF
TRBV4-3	ASSQELAGGRTGELF
TRBV30	AWRDRRHSPLH
TRBV30	AWSAGQGGRNT
TRBV2	ASPRDSGANVLT
TRBV18	ASSPWAAKGNQPQH
TRBV19	ASSRANTEAF
TRBV5-1	ASSTDSQATEAF